This TCR beta chain was captured by sequencing in a study of shared clonotypes between healthy human individuals. Study-wide results and limits: Generally, naive subsets (rather than memory subsets) showed larger estimated richness. Since donors were few, the genetic and exposure-history diversity represented was limited. Naive CD4 clonotypes were shared across several donors at roughly 4.6%.

In the case of this clone: Its target is not known.

The CDR3 consists of 14 residues. Germline CDR1 reads LNHDA; CDR2 reads SQIVND (reference sequence). The J segment lost 4 bases and the V segment lost 7 bases, leaving 6 bases of the junction unmatched. Produced via immunoSEQ multiplex PCR; TCRdb's table is partial and in-frame only. This sample has a few million clones; roughly 92% occur once, and the top ten carry roughly 0.13%. Input material: naive CD4+ T cells sorted from blood. As for subset: CD45RA+ positively selected. The receptor was derived from a young man in good health. This chain links TRBV19 with TRBJ1-5, with 8 positions matching TRBD1. CDR3 sequence (DNA): TGTGCCAGTATCGGACAGGGTACGAATCAGCCCCAGCATTTT. Protein sequence: CASIGQGTNQPQHF.